What follows are 20 T cell receptor beta chains derived from one specimen sequenced in a study of CD8+ T cells in alopecia areata. cDNA reverse transcribed from extracted RNA served as the sequencing template. TCRdb's table, derived via immunoSEQ multiplex PCR, lists solely in-frame clones and lacks some. The specimen has around 300,000 clones, none found just once. CD4, CD8alpha, NKG2D, NKG2ACE and other markers were used to sort pooled cutaneous lymph node cells. The sample was CD4+ T cells sorted from a lymph node. The receptors stem from a C3H/HeJ mouse with alopecia areata. Strain haplotype (MHC): H2-k.

In regard to this clone: Germline and genes: mouse. The sequence runs out 4 residues before the end of the CDR3; the remainder is reconstructed from the germline J gene. The genes are TRBV13-1 and TRBJ2-2, with 11 positions matching TRBD2. This CDR3 is built from 17 residues. Looked up from germline, CDR1 is NSHNY and CDR2 is SYGAGN. V was pared by 0 bases and J by 3 bases, with 4 bases of the junction left unmatched. The CDR3 bases that were read are TGTGCCAGCAGTGATGCCGGGACTGGGGGTGACACCGGG. Its translation is CASSDAGTGGDTG. In full, the CDR3 reads CASSDAGTGGDTGQLYF.

Worth noting for this clone: Genes and germline are mouse. The CDR3 extends 4 residues past the end of the read, so its final part is completed from the germline J gene. The sample contains more than one DNA sequence encoding this CDR3. The chain combines TRBV13-1 with TRBJ2-3; maybe TRBD2 (5 bases). V was cut by 6 bases and J by 0 bases, with 11 bases left in between. Per the germline V gene, CDR1 is NSHNY and CDR2 is SYGAGN. There are 14 residues in the CDR3. The sequenced part of the CDR3 DNA is TGTGCCAGCAAACCTGGGAGTAGTGCAGAA. It yields the protein CASKPGSSAE. The entire CDR3 reads CASKPGSSAETLYF.

This clone was found a few times. Gene names refer to mouse genes. The read stops 4 residues short of the end of the CDR3; the missing end is completed from the germline J gene. The chain recombines TRBV13-3 with TRBJ2-1; TRBD2 agrees at 9 bases. CDR1 is NNHDY, CDR2 SYVADS, per germline. This CDR3 has 15 amino acids. The V gene end was trimmed by 3 bases and the J gene end by 5 bases; junction bases not matched to a gene: 6. Here the CDR3 reads CASSALAGGDAEQFF. CDR3 DNA, as far as it was read: TGTGCCAGCAGTGCCCTCGCTGGGGGGGATGCT.

A note on this clone: Gene and germline names: mouse. The read comes to an end 3 residues before the CDR3 does, leaving the germline J gene to fill in the end. The chain links TRBV13-1 to TRBJ1-6, with TRBD1 matching 10 bases. TRBJ1-6 is recorded as an ORF, its role being uncertain. V gave up 3 bases and J gave up 3 bases; unmatched junction bases: 6. The CDR3 spans 17 residues. The germline V gene has CDR1 NSHNY and CDR2 SYGAGN. The part of the CDR3 DNA that was read is TGTGCCAGCAGTGCCCGACAGGGGGCCTTCTATAATTCGCCC. Translation gives CASSARQGAFYNSP. The full CDR3 reads CASSARQGAFYNSPLYF.

This clone has a handful of counts. Gene names are the mouse ones. The read comes to an end 4 residues before the CDR3 does, leaving the germline J gene to fill in the end. The sample contains more than one DNA sequence encoding this CDR3. The rearrangement joins TRBV13-1 to TRBJ2-7; TRBD1 might be the D (5 bases). The CDR3 length is 14 residues. Deletions cut 0 bases from V and 0 bases from J, with 7 bases between. Germline V gene lookup returns CDR1 NSHNY and CDR2 SYGAGN. The sequenced part of the CDR3 DNA is TGTGCCAGCAGTGATGCAGGGTCCTCCTAT. Translation gives CASSDAGSSY. In full, the CDR3 is CASSDAGSSYEQYF.

The table lists this clone with a few counts. Gene labels here are mouse ones. In the same sample, other DNA sequences code for this CDR3. CDR3 sequence reads: CASGVRGYEQYF. Partial CDR3 DNA: TGTGCCAGCGGGGTCAGGGGTTAT. The gene calls are TRBV13-2 and TRBJ2-7, with a tentative D call TRBD1 (6 bases). Sequencing ends 4 residues short of the CDR3 end; the germline J gene provides the rest. The CDR3 is 12 amino acids. Germline CDR1 reads NNHNN; CDR2 reads SYGAGS (reference sequence).

This clone was recorded a few times. The gene symbols are mouse symbols. Read coverage stops 4 residues before the CDR3 terminus; the germline J gene supplies the remainder. The rearrangement uses TRBV5 and TRBJ2-1, with TRBD2 matching over 11 bases. From germline, CDR1 is LGHNA and CDR2 YNLKQL (reference sequence). V was clipped by 3 bases and J by 5 bases; unmatched bases: 3. The CDR3 extends over 15 amino acids. CDR3 DNA, as far as it was read: TGTGCCAGCAGCCAGCCGGGACTGGGGGATGCT. Amino acids: CASSQPGLGDA. The complete CDR3 reads CASSQPGLGDAEQFF.

Points on this clone: All gene names here are mouse names. The CDR3 extends 4 residues past the end of the read, so its final part is completed from the germline J gene. V usage is TRBV19 and J usage is TRBJ2-2, with a possible D match to TRBD2 (5 bases). Trimming removed 1 base at V and 0 bases at J, with 10 bases between. Germline V gives CDR1 FNHDT, CDR2 SITEND (reference sequence). The CDR3 is 16 residues long. The CDR3 reads CASSISLGANTGQLYF. The sequenced CDR3 bases are TGTGCCAGCAGTATAAGCCTGGGAGCAAACACCGGG. The whole variable domain, filled in from reference TRBV19 and TRBJ2-2, reads GGIITQTPKFLIGQEGQKLTLKCQQNFNHDTMYWYRQDSGKGLRLIYYSITENDLQKGDLSEGYDASREKKSSFSLTVTSAQKNEMAVFLCASSISLGANTGQLYFGEGSKLTVL.

Only a few counts were recorded for this clone. Gene names are the mouse ones. The read ends 4 residues before the CDR3 terminus; that terminus is restored from the germline J gene. The V call is TRBV19, the J call TRBJ2-1; 11 nucleotides agree with TRBD1. The germline gives CDR1 FNHDT, CDR2 SITEND (reference sequence). The CDR3 is 14 residues long. The CDR3 here is CASNRDRGRAEQFF. The covered CDR3 bases are TGTGCCAGCAACCGGGACAGGGGGAGAGCT. Filled out from reference TRBV19 and TRBJ2-1, the complete variable domain reads GGIITQTPKFLIGQEGQKLTLKCQQNFNHDTMYWYRQDSGKGLRLIYYSITENDLQKGDLSEGYDASREKKSSFSLTVTSAQKNEMAVFLCASNRDRGRAEQFFGPGTRLTVL.

There are a few counts of this clone. A much more abundant neighbour one base away suggests this may be a read error. Mouse names are used for the genes. The read stops 4 residues short of the end of the CDR3; the missing end is completed from the germline J gene. The chain recombines TRBV13-1 with TRBJ1-2; 9 bases are a match to TRBD1. Germline trimming cut 5 bases from V and 2 bases from J; bases unmatched to any gene: 1. The CDR3 runs to 13 residues. The V gene's germline CDR1 is NSHNY and CDR2 SYGAGN. Incomplete CDR3 DNA: TGTGCCAGCAGGGGGACAGGGAACTCC. It specifies CASRGTGNS. The complete CDR3 protein is CASRGTGNSDYTF.

This clone came up a few times. Germline and genes: mouse. The CDR3 reads CASSQSPGGTGQLYF. The CDR3 bases that were read are TGTGCTAGCAGTCAATCCCCAGGCGGCACCGGG. The chain uses TRBV21 and TRBJ2-2, with no clear D. The read finishes 4 residues shy of the CDR3 end, and the germline J gene is used to complete it. TRBV21 is an ORF for which the function is uncertain. V shed 0 bases and J shed 4 bases, with 9 bases lying between them. There are 15 residues in the CDR3.

This clone was observed a handful of times. Gene names and germline match the mouse. The CDR3 extends 4 residues past the end of the read, so its final part is completed from the germline J gene. The chain has TRBV13-1 and TRBJ2-5; D possibly corresponds to TRBD1 (6 bases). The germline V gene has CDR1 NSHNY and CDR2 SYGAGN. The CDR3 extends over 15 amino acids. V was pared by 2 bases and J by 0 bases, with 10 bases between. CDR3 sequence reads: CASSDRGSNQDTQYF. The CDR3 DNA, read in part, is TGTGCCAGCAGTGACAGGGGATCTAACCAAGAC.

The sample holds a few counts of this clone. Gene names refer to mouse genes. The read ends 4 residues early relative to the CDR3; the germline J gene fills the gap. V usage is TRBV14 and J usage is TRBJ2-1; TRBD2 matches 10 bases. There are 15 residues in the CDR3. The germline V gene encodes CDR1 SGHDT and CDR2 FRDEAV. J was trimmed by 3 bases and V by 0 bases; bases with no gene match: 0. The chain's CDR3 is CASSFWTGGYAEQFF. The sequenced CDR3 bases are TGTGCCAGCAGTTTCTGGACTGGGGGCTATGCT. Filled out from reference TRBV14 and TRBJ2-1, the complete variable domain reads EAGVTQSPRYAVLQEGQAVSFWCDPISGHDTLYWYQQPRDQGPQLLVYFRDEAVIDNSQLPSDRFSAVRPKGTNSTLKIQSAKQGDTATYLCASSFWTGGYAEQFFGPGTRLTVL.

On this clone: These gene names are mouse names. The CDR3 DNA, read in part, is TGTGCCAGCAACCGGGACAAATCAAACACCGGG. Translation: CASNRDKSNTG. The entire CDR3 protein reads CASNRDKSNTGQLYF. The chain links TRBV13-3 to TRBJ2-2; D possibly corresponds to TRBD1 (6 bases). The sequence runs out 4 residues before the end of the CDR3; the remainder is reconstructed from the germline J gene. The V gene's germline CDR1 is NNHDY and CDR2 SYVADS. Trimming pared 6 bases from V and 0 bases from J, leaving 12 bases between. The CDR3 has 15 residues.

Notes on this clone: The genes and germline here are from mouse. The CDR3 end is not reached by the read, which stops 4 residues before it; the germline J gene fills it in. The chain combines TRBV13-1 with TRBJ1-1; D not resolved. The CDR3 is 13 amino acids. Trimming cost V 6 bases and J 0 bases, with 9 bases left between them. Germline V gene lookup returns CDR1 NSHNY and CDR2 SYGAGN. The sequenced part of the CDR3 DNA is TGTGCCAGCACGTCAGGTGCAAACACA. Its translation is CASTSGANT. The full CDR3 reads CASTSGANTEVFF.

This clone was recorded at least ten times. The gene names here belong to mouse. The CDR3 end is not reached by the read, which stops 4 residues before it; the germline J gene fills it in. V usage is TRBV17 and J usage is TRBJ2-3; tentative D call: TRBD2 (5 bases). The V and J ends lost 0 bases and 0 bases respectively, with 13 bases between them. The CDR3 runs 17 residues. Germline values: CDR1 MNHDT, CDR2 YYDKIL. CDR3 sequence reads: CASSRDRAGPSAETLYF. The DNA read from the CDR3 is TGTGCTAGCAGTAGAGATAGGGCTGGGCCTAGTGCAGAA.

This clone has more than one count but fewer than ten. Any gene name here is a mouse gene name. The DNA ends 4 residues before the CDR3 does, and the rest of the CDR3 is filled in from the germline J gene. V gene TRBV31 combines with J gene TRBJ2-7; D call uncertain. Germline assignment: CDR1 GKSSPN and CDR2 SITVG. Trimming left V 0 bases short and J 3 bases short, with 9 bases between. This CDR3 contains 13 residues. CDR3 sequence reads: CAWSLEQFYEQYF. The part of the CDR3 DNA that was read is TGTGCCTGGAGTCTAGAACAGTTCTAT.

Details on this clone: Gene labels here are mouse ones. The missing CDR3 end, 4 residues past where the read stops, is filled in from the germline J gene. This chain joins TRBV19 and TRBJ2-7; TRBD2 matches 10 bases. The ends lost 2 bases at V and 3 bases at J; junction bases unmatched: 5. Germline V CDR1 and CDR2: FNHDT, SITEND (reference sequence). The CDR3 covers 15 residues. The sequenced CDR3 bases are TGTGCCAGCAGTATGACTGGGGGGCTGATCTAT. Residues: CASSMTGGLIY. From start to end, the CDR3 is CASSMTGGLIYEQYF. The full variable domain, in which reference TRBV19 and TRBJ2-7 provide the parts outside the CDR3, is GGIITQTPKFLIGQEGQKLTLKCQQNFNHDTMYWYRQDSGKGLRLIYYSITENDLQKGDLSEGYDASREKKSSFSLTVTSAQKNEMAVFLCASSMTGGLIYEQYFGPGTRLTVL.

In the case of this clone: Here the gene names and germline are mouse. The observed sequence ends 4 residues before the CDR3 terminus, with the missing tail filled in from the germline J gene. Other nucleotide sequences in the sample specify the same CDR3. V is TRBV5 and J is TRBJ2-5; D is undetermined. There are 14 residues in the CDR3. V lost 4 bases and J lost 0, with 8 bases in between. Germline CDR1 LGHNA, CDR2 YNLKQL (reference sequence). The CDR3 loop is CASSPTFNQDTQYF. The sequenced CDR3 bases are TGTGCCAGCAGCCCCACTTTTAACCAAGAC.

Note on this clone: The genes and germline here are from mouse. The read falls 4 residues short of the CDR3 end, and the missing part is taken from the germline J gene. The chain couples TRBV19 to TRBJ2-3; D is possibly TRBD1 (6 bases). Germline assignment: CDR1 FNHDT and CDR2 SITEND (reference sequence). Trimming took 2 bases from V and 4 from J, leaving 11 bases between them. The CDR3 runs 14 residues. Incomplete CDR3 DNA: TGTGCCAGCAGTATCGGCAGGGGTCCAGAA. Its protein is CASSIGRGPE. The full CDR3 is CASSIGRGPETLYF.